This TCR beta chain comes out of a study of vaccination effects on CD4 cells after COVID-19. Study findings and constraints: The study found that only 1 of 255 vaccine-induced clones from healthy vaccinees cross-reacted with common cold coronaviruses.

Generated by immunoSEQ multiplex PCR, the TCRdb table keeps only in-frame clones and is missing some. This table has under 40,000 clones, roughly 82% appearing once. The authors isolated CD4+ T cells after roughly eleven days of culture. Nucleocapsid antibodies were negative in the vaccine recipients, who had never had SARS-CoV-2 infection. Germline V CDR1 and CDR2: SNHLY, FYNNEI. This CDR3 has 14 residues. V lost 6 bases, J lost 0 bases, and 9 bases lay in between. In this sample, this clone turned up once. Its target is unknown. Within the sample, other DNA sequences also encode this same CDR3. The TCR originated in a human donor who received a COVID-19 vaccine. The chain is built from TRBV2 and TRBJ1-3, with a tentative D call TRBD1 (6 bases). Material: CD4+ T cells from PBMCs cultured without peptide, obtained before COVID-19 vaccination. The CDR3 region has the DNA TGTGCCAGCAGGGCGACAGGCTCTGGAAACACCATATATTTT. Protein: CASRATGSGNTIYF.